This T cell receptor beta chain originates from a study of T-cell memory formation after mild COVID-19. Study-level information: There were largely donor-specific TCR clusters. Study results and caveats: Later expanders leaned CD4+, whereas day 15 to 85 contracting clones were balanced CD4/CD8. Clonal second-wave expansions that peaked on day 37 had unconfirmed SARS-CoV-2 specificity.

MiXCR was run by TCRdb on the 5' RACE reads, yielding one entry per CDR3 protein. Of 110,000 to 150,000 distinct CDR3 sequences detected, 20% to 25% appear once; the ten largest clones hold approximately 25%. This clonotype was detected a few times. Its matching antigen is unknown. The CDR3 spans 17 residues. V lost 5 bases, J lost 0 bases, and 11 bases stayed unmatched. The specimen sequenced was PBMCs or a T cell subset sorted from them (not recorded which). This sequence joins TRBV12-3 or TRBV12-4 and TRBJ2-3; 7 nucleotides align to TRBD2. This sequence originates from an adult woman who had mild COVID-19 (a few samples of this study predate the infection). Cell type and time point are not known. CDR3 coding DNA: TGTGCCAGCAGTCCAGCAGACGGGACTACTAGCACAGATACGCAGTATTTT. Translated: CASSPADGTTSTDTQYF.